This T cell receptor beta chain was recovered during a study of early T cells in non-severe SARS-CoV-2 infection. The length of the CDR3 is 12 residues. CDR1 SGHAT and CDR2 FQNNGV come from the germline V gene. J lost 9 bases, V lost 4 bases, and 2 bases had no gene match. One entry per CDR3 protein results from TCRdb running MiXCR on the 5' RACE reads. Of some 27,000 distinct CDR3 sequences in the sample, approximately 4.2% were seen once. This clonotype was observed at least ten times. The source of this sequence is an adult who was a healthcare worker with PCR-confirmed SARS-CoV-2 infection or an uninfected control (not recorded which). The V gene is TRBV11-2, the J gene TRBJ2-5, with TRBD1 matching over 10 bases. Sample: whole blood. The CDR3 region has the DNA TGTGCCAGCAGCTCCGGGACAGGGGCCCAGTACTTC. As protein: CASSSGTGAQYF.